This entry concerns a single T cell receptor (beta chain). This sample was taken from a study of blood T cell repertoires in COVID-19. In the study overall: The United States, Italy and Spain supplied acute and convalescent COVID-19 samples. Sources were T cells, B-cell-depleted T cells, or PBMCs; the material itself was cDNA or gDNA.

This CDR3 region has 15 residues. Germline CDR1 is GTSNPN and CDR2 is SVGIG (reference sequence). Trimming shortened V by 0 bases and J by 0 bases, and 10 bases separated the two germline ends. Original processing methods: The authors estimated nucleated cell counts from reference gene primer amplification. Clones were read by immunoSEQ multiplex PCR, and TCRdb kept only the in-frame ones, dropping some. That table is the source of V, J and clone size, and D and trimming were worked out from the DNA. The sample carries 150,000 or so clones, 70% to 80% recorded once. Seattle cases were enrolled at active infection and followed longitudinally.

The chain couples TRBV30 to TRBJ2-3; TRBD2 is a possible D gene (6 bases). The sequence was collected from a woman in her 70s with COVID-19, enrolled during active disease. What was sequenced was peripheral blood. Here the CDR3 reads CAWSVPAGSTDTQYF. CDR3 nucleotide sequence: TGTGCCTGGAGTGTCCCGGCGGGGAGCACAGATACGCAGTATTTT.